This paragraph reports one TCR delta chain. Within its sample, this clone is hyperexpanded (1% or more). Its antigen target is currently unknown. No clone much larger than this one lies a single base away; base qualities are absent. The same CDR3 can be traced to other DNA sequences in this sample. Measured from the cysteine to the phenylalanine, the CDR3 is 19 residues long. Just CDR3 DNA is preserved here, 57 bases in frame from base 1. CDR1 and CDR2 (GEAIGNYY, EKD) derive from the germline V gene. V is trimmed back by 3 bases and J by 3 bases, and the junction contains 16 bases that no gene match accounts for. For both patients and controls, peripheral blood mononuclear cells were isolated, and the genomic DNA from these cells was used for TCR sequencing. Controls were approximately 23 healthy adult blood donors, with a median age of 64 years and some 12 males and 11 females, matched to patients for age and sex.

The data were taken from a study of gamma delta lymphoproliferative disorders and STAT genes (dated by TCRdb to 2016 to 2019). Describing the broader study: The LymphoTrack Dx TCRG Assay was used to prepare gamma-chain libraries from at least 50 ng of genomic DNA. Because no corresponding Invivoscribe delta assay was available, delta-chain libraries were prepared according to the standard operating procedure of the EuroClonality-NGS working group. The study profiled TCR gamma and delta CDR3 repertoires by deep sequencing in Tgammadelta lymphoproliferative disease patients and healthy controls, within a larger immunophenotypic and STAT-mutation study. To confirm results, a couple of gamma-chain samples and all delta-chain samples were sequenced twice. Results the study describes overall, beyond this receptor: Nearly all major patient gamma and delta clonotypes were public, shared with at least one healthy donor; only two gamma clonotypes were private to disease. When whole repertoires were clustered, gamma repertoires from patients formed a group apart from those of healthy controls, but delta repertoires showed no separation between the groups. The authors noted that NGS specificity may be reduced at low frequencies, so the public or private nature of leukemic clones needs confirmation. T cells in controls likely covered a range of maturation stages, whereas leukemic cells were skewed toward terminal effectors, which could potentially limit comparisons between patients and controls.

Both library preparation methods relied on multiplex PCR with primers aimed at conserved V and J regions of the TCR genes. Purified and pooled amplicons were sequenced on an Illumina MiSeq platform. The paper's data handling went like this. V(D)J alignment, clonotype assembly and translation were done with MiXCR, while functionality assessment and CDR3 repertoire analyses were done with VDJtools. The IMGT definition of CDR3 was applied, and only productive sequences using functional genes were analyzed, with ORF genes and pseudogenes left out. Identical amino acid CDR3s of major clonotypes (frequency >=5%) were searched for across all patients and controls using a custom Python script. To compare clonotype frequencies between patients and controls, a one-sided non-parametric Wilcoxon test was applied. TCRdb processed the public reads again with the CATT caller, after which rows with matching DNA were combined. Here the V and J calls rest on TCRdb's processing, not on the authors' analysis. Across this sample there are more than 650 delta-chain clones, with approximately 1.5% seen only once. The ten most abundant clones make up more than 65% of the sample.

This TCR was recovered from a human donor in good health. Sequenced sample: blood. Here the chain combines TRDV2 and TRDJ1, with 12 bases aligning to TRDD3. The CDR3 region: CACDDLILGDTPSPDKLIF. The sequence in DNA is TGTGCCTGTGACGACCTCATTCTGGGGGATACGCCGTCTCCCGATAAACTCATCTTT.